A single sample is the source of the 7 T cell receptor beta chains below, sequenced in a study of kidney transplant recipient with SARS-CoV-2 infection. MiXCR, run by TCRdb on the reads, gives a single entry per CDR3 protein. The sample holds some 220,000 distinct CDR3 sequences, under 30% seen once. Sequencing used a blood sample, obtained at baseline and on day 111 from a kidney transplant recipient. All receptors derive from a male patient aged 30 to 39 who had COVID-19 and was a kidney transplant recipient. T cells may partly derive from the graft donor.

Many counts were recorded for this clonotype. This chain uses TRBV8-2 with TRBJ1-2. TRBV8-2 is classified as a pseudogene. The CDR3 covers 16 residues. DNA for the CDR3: TGTGGCAGTATAACGGTTGATAGCCGAAAGACCTATGGCTACACCTTC. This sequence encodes CGSITVDSRKTYGYTF.

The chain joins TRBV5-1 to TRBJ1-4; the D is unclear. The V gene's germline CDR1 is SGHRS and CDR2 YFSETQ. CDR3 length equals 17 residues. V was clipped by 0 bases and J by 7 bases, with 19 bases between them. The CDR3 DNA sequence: TGCGCCAGCAGCTTGGTCGGGTTTGGGGATGATGGTGAAAAACTGTTTTTT. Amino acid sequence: CASSLVGFGDDGEKLFF.

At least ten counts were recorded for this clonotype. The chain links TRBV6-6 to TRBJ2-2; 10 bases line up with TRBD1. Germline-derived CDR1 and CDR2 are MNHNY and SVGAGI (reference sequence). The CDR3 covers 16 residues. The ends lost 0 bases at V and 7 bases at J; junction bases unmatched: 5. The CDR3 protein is CASSYSTGGAYGELFF. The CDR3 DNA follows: TGTGCCAGCAGTTACTCGACAGGGGGCGCTTACGGGGAGCTGTTTTTT.

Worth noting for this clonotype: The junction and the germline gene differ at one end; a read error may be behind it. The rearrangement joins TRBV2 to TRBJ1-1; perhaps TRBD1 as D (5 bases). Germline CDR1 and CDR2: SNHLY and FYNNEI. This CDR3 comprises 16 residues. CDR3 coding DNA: TGTGCCAGCACCTACGAGACGGGGCTGCTGAACGCTGATGCTTTCTTT. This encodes CASTYETGLLNADAFF.

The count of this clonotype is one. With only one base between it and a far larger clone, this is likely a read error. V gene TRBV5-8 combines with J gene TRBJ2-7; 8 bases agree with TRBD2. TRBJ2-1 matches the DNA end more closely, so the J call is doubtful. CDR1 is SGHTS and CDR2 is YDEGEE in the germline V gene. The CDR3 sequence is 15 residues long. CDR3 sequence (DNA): TGTGCCAGCAGTCCTAGCGGGTTTTACCACAATGAGCAGTTCTTC. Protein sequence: CASSPSGFYHNEQFF.

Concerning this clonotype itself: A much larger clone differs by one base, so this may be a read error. The CDR3 DNA follows: TGCAGCGTTGCAGCCGGCGTTGGGCCTGAAGCTTTCTTT. It translates to CSVAAGVGPEAFF. The V call is TRBV29-1, the J call TRBJ1-1; no reliable D call. The CDR3 runs 13 residues. The germline V and J ends were trimmed by 4 bases and 6 bases, with 15 bases remaining between them. Looked up from germline, CDR1 is SQVTM and CDR2 is ANQGSEA.

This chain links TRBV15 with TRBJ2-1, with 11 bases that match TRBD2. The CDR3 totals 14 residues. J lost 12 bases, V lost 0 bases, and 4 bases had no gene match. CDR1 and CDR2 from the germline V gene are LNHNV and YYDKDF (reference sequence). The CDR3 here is CATSRDRGTSGQFF. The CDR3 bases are TGTGCCACCAGCAGAGATAGGGGGACTAGCGGGCAGTTCTTC.